These 10 T cell receptor beta chains originate from one sample sequenced in a study of cytomegalovirus exposure and HLA in healthy donors. The primer mix had 60 Vbeta and 13 Jbeta primers. Measured with immunoSEQ multiplex PCR; TCRdb has only the in-frame clones, and not every one. The sample lists about 180,000 clones, less than 85% occurring once. Sequencing was performed on PBMCs. The receptors shown here come from a man in his late teens or twenties in good health and CMV-seronegative.

This chain uses TRBV15 with TRBJ2-3, with D perhaps TRBD1 (6 bases). CDR1 and CDR2 (germline): LNHNV, YYDKDF (reference sequence). This CDR3 is built from 15 residues. Trimming stripped 4 bases from V and 0 bases from J, with 11 bases between. CDR3 sequence: CATSIGQTSTDTQYF. Written as DNA, the CDR3 is TGTGCCACCAGCATTGGACAGACTAGCACAGATACGCAGTATTTT.

The chain recombines TRBV6-1 with TRBJ2-5, with D possibly being TRBD2 (5 bases). The CDR3 is 14 residues long. Trimming removed 5 bases at V and 4 bases at J, with 14 bases between. CDR1 is MNHNS and CDR2 is SASEGT in the germline V gene. Here the CDR3 reads CASSHPKGVETQYF. The CDR3 DNA is TGTGCCAGCAGTCACCCGAAGGGAGTAGAGACCCAGTACTTC.

The J gene is TRBJ2-7, the V gene TRBV5-4; TRBD2 matches at 9 bases. CDR1 is SGHNT and CDR2 is YYREEE in the germline V gene (reference sequence). The junction had 18 bases not matched to a gene; V was cut back by 4 bases and J by 1 base. The CDR3 runs to 19 residues. The CDR3 is CASSPPGVSGRVGSYEQYF. For the CDR3, the DNA is TGTGCCAGCAGCCCCCCGGGGGTTAGCGGGAGAGTTGGGTCCTACGAGCAGTACTTC.

The chain recombines TRBV6-6 with TRBJ2-7; D unclear. This CDR3 has 12 amino acids. Germline V gene data show CDR1 as MNHNY and CDR2 as SVGAGI (reference sequence). The V gene lost 6 bases and the J gene lost 6 bases, with 12 bases spanning the gap. Written as DNA, the CDR3 is TGTGCCAGCAGCTCCCCGGAGTTCGAGCAGTACTTC. It translates to CASSSPEFEQYF.

The chain recombines TRBV5-1 with TRBJ2-1, with 7 bases that match TRBD1. The germline V gene encodes CDR1 SGHRS and CDR2 YFSETQ. V lost 4 bases to trimming and J lost 8 bases; unmatched junction nucleotides: 12. The CDR3 length is 15 residues. CDR3 nucleotide sequence: TGCGCCAGCAGCCCACGGACCGACAGGGTTCATGAGCAGTTCTTC. Amino acid sequence: CASSPRTDRVHEQFF. Variable domain in full (rest from reference TRBV5-1 and TRBJ2-1): KAGVTQTPRYLIKTRGQQVTLSCSPISGHRSVSWYQQTPGQGLQFLFEYFSETQRNKGNFPGRFSGRQFSNSRSEMNVSTLELGDSALYLCASSPRTDRVHEQFFGPGTRLTVL.

V is TRBV10-3 and J is TRBJ2-3; D is possibly TRBD1 (7 bases). In germline, CDR1 is ENHRY, CDR2 SYGVKD. V was pared by 6 bases and J by 1 base, with 14 bases between. The CDR3 extends over 15 amino acids. This CDR3 is CAISGQEGGTDTQYF. CDR3 DNA: TGTGCCATCAGCGGACAGGAGGGTGGCACAGATACGCAGTATTTT.

The gene calls are TRBV7-6 and TRBJ2-6, with 9 bases that match TRBD1. Germline loops: CDR1 SGHVS, CDR2 FNYEAQ. The CDR3 loop spans 20 amino acids. Trimming at V came to 4 bases and at J to 2 bases, leaving 15 bases not matched to a gene. The CDR3 DNA sequence: TGTGCCAGCAGCTCCTACAGGGGGCTACGTCAAGTCCCTGGGGCCAACGTCCTGACTTTC. Its translation: CASSSYRGLRQVPGANVLTF.

This clone appeared a single time. The chain combines TRBV2 with TRBJ1-1; TRBD1 is a possible D gene (6 bases). Trimming pared 7 bases from V and 1 base from J, leaving 13 bases between. CDR1 is SNHLY and CDR2 is FYNNEI in the germline V gene. The CDR3 runs to 14 residues. The CDR3 is CASTRRTENTEAFF. CDR3 bases: TGTGCCAGCACCAGAAGGACAGAGAACACTGAAGCTTTCTTT.

The table lists this clone with a few counts. The chain couples TRBV7-9 to TRBJ2-3; the D is unclear. V was clipped by 3 bases and J by 5 bases, with 3 bases between them. CDR3 length: 11 amino acids. The germline gives CDR1 SEHNR, CDR2 FQNEAQ (reference sequence). CDR3 DNA: TGTGCCAGCAGCTTTCGAGATACGCAGTATTTT. Translating gives CASSFRDTQYF.

V is TRBV19 and J is TRBJ2-5, with D perhaps TRBD1 (6 bases). The CDR3 length is 15 residues. The V gene lost 4 bases and the J gene lost 4 bases, with 16 bases spanning the gap. Germline assignment: CDR1 LNHDA and CDR2 SQIVND (reference sequence). CDR3 protein: CASSTRYRVSETQYF. In nucleotides, the CDR3 is TGTGCCAGTAGTACCCGCTACAGGGTTTCAGAGACCCAGTACTTC.